The next 14 T cell receptor beta chains were all read from a single sample in a study of shared clonotypes between healthy human individuals. Sequencing was performed with immunoSEQ multiplex PCR; in TCRdb, only in-frame clones are kept and a portion is missing. The data show 950,000 to 1,100,000 clones, about 75% seen once. The material sequenced was memory CD4+ T cells sorted from blood. Documented subset: CD45RA-negative fraction. The origin of the receptors is a man aged 18 to 29 in good health.

The chain carries TRBV9 and TRBJ1-2, with 7 bases fitting TRBD1. The CDR3 covers 15 residues. Germline trimming cut 0 bases from V and 4 bases from J; bases unmatched to any gene: 6. Germline CDR1 and CDR2: SGDLS and YYNGEE. The CDR3 bases are TGTGCCAGCAGCGTAGACCCAGGGGGTACCTATGGCTACACCTTC. It is translated as CASSVDPGGTYGYTF.

The rearrangement links TRBV9 to TRBJ1-4; perhaps TRBD1 as D (5 bases). This CDR3 is built from 15 residues. Germline values: CDR1 SGDLS, CDR2 YYNGEE. Trimming took 4 bases from V and 7 from J, leaving 17 bases between them. As DNA, the CDR3 is TGTGCCAGCAGCCCTGGGGACCGAATCTCTGAAAAACTGTTTTTT. It is translated as CASSPGDRISEKLFF.

The chain is built from TRBV5-1 and TRBJ2-2; 7 bases match TRBD1. CDR3 size: 16 residues. V lost 1 base to trimming and J lost 1 base; unmatched junction nucleotides: 4. Germline V gives CDR1 SGHRS, CDR2 YFSETQ. CDR3 sequence reads: CASSLFGQENTGELFF. The CDR3 nucleotides are TGCGCCAGCAGCTTGTTCGGACAGGAGAACACCGGGGAGCTGTTTTTT.

The V call is TRBV7-9, the J call TRBJ1-2, with 9 bases identical to TRBD1. The V segment lost 5 bases and the J segment 7 bases; nucleotides outside the gene matches: 5. The germline CDR1 and CDR2 sequences are SEHNR and FQNEAQ (reference sequence). This CDR3 spans 13 amino acids. The CDR3 reads CASSLGQGSGYTF. As DNA, the CDR3 is TGTGCCAGCAGCCTCGGACAGGGGTCTGGCTACACCTTC.

The rearrangement links TRBV30 to TRBJ2-6, with D hard to call. The CDR3 runs 16 residues. Germline V gene lookup returns CDR1 GTSNPN and CDR2 SVGIG (reference sequence). V lost 8 bases and J lost 0, with 17 bases in between. CDR3 residues: CAAGDLTLSGANVLTF. The DNA of the CDR3 is TGTGCCGCTGGTGACCTGACCCTCTCTGGGGCCAACGTCCTGACTTTC.

This rearrangement joins TRBV18 to TRBJ2-3; D uncertain. V was trimmed by 0 bases and J by 4 bases, leaving 5 bases between them. The germline V gene encodes CDR1 KGHSH and CDR2 LQKENI. The CDR3 totals 13 residues. CDR3 amino acids: CASSPPPADTQYF. The CDR3 DNA is TGTGCCAGCTCACCACCTCCCGCAGATACGCAGTATTTT.

This chain connects TRBV9 to TRBJ2-6; 7 positions match TRBD1. This CDR3 contains 21 residues. Germline values: CDR1 SGDLS, CDR2 YYNGEE. The trim removed 2 bases at V and 0 bases at J, leaving 17 bases unmatched. The CDR3 sequence is CASSVGHRGTGDNSGANVLTF. CDR3 coding DNA: TGTGCCAGCAGCGTGGGACACAGAGGAACAGGGGACAACTCTGGGGCCAACGTCCTGACTTTC.

This sequence joins TRBV2 and TRBJ1-5; possibly TRBD1 for D (6 bases). Germline V gene data show CDR1 as SNHLY and CDR2 as FYNNEI. Trimming cost V 5 bases and J 4 bases, with 12 bases left between them. CDR3 length: 14 amino acids. This chain's CDR3 is CASSPDRGNQPQHF. The CDR3 coding sequence is TGTGCCAGCAGTCCGGACAGAGGGAATCAGCCCCAGCATTTT.

This chain connects TRBV7-2 to TRBJ2-6; D uncertain. The CDR3 consists of 17 residues. Looked up from germline, CDR1 is SGHTA and CDR2 is FQGNSA. With 1 base removed from V and 0 bases from J, the gap between germline ends came to 10 bases. In nucleotides, the CDR3 is TGTGCCAGCAGCTTAGGCGCTGCCAACTCTGGGGCCAACGTCCTGACTTTC. Its translation is CASSLGAANSGANVLTF.

The CDR3 protein is CASSPGQASRGYTF. The CDR3 bases are TGTGCCAGCAGCCCGGGACAGGCTTCAAGAGGTTACACCTTC. The rearrangement links TRBV6-1 to TRBJ1-2; 8 bases agree with TRBD1. This CDR3 is built from 14 residues. The germline V gene encodes CDR1 MNHNS and CDR2 SASEGT. The junction had 14 bases not matched to a gene; V was cut back by 6 bases and J by 11 bases.

This chain connects TRBV4-2 to TRBJ2-2, with D possibly matching TRBD2 (6 bases). This CDR3 is built from 15 residues. The germline CDR1 and CDR2 sequences are LGHNA and YNFKEQ. Deletions cut 0 bases from V and 7 bases from J, with 12 bases between. CDR3 amino acids: CASSQDDAGNGELFF. The CDR3 nucleotides are TGTGCCAGCAGCCAAGACGATGCGGGGAACGGGGAGCTGTTTTTT.

This clone was picked up a small number of times. This chain connects TRBV13 to TRBJ2-1; TRBD1 agrees at 8 bases. Losses at the gene ends were 6 bases for V and 0 bases for J; bases not matched to a gene: 7. The CDR3 is made up of 16 amino acids. Germline assignment: CDR1 PRHDT and CDR2 FYEKMQ (reference sequence). For the CDR3, the DNA is TGTGCCAGCAGTTTCACAGGGGGGAGCTCCTACAATGAGCAGTTCTTC. It encodes CASSFTGGSSYNEQFF.

V and J are TRBV4-3 and TRBJ2-1; TRBD2 is a possible D gene (6 bases). The CDR3 consists of 14 residues. Germline V CDR1 and CDR2: LGHNA, YSLEER. The V end was cut by 0 bases, the J end by 7 bases, with 10 bases between. The CDR3 DNA is TGCGCCAGCAGCCAAGATTCTGGAGGGAATGAGCAGTTCTTC. This sequence encodes CASSQDSGGNEQFF.

The V call is TRBV18, the J call TRBJ2-2; TRBD1 might be the D (6 bases). The V gene lost 2 bases and the J gene lost 1 base, with 14 bases spanning the gap. CDR1 is KGHSH, CDR2 LQKENI, per germline. This CDR3 spans 17 amino acids. The CDR3 protein is CASSPTKPGQNTGELFF. In DNA, the CDR3 is TGTGCCAGCTCACCAACAAAACCGGGACAGAACACCGGGGAGCTGTTTTTT. The full variable domain, rest sourced from reference TRBV18 and TRBJ2-2, is NAGVMQNPRHLVRRRGQEARLRCSPMKGHSHVYWYRQLPEEGLKFMVYLQKENIIDESGMPKERFSAEFPKEGPSILRIQQVVRGDSAAYFCASSPTKPGQNTGELFFGEGSRLTVL.